What follows is one T cell receptor (beta chain) and its context. Antigen specificity is unknown. It was with 60 Vbeta and 13 Jbeta primers that the PCR ran. Libraries were prepared by immunoSEQ multiplex PCR; TCRdb keeps only in-frame clonotypes and omits some of them. The sample has some 170,000 clones; about four fifths are singletons. This specimen comes from a study of cytomegalovirus exposure and HLA in healthy donors. Whole-study findings and limits: Generally TCR sequences proved uncommon, though certain public TCRs appeared in numerous donors.

Germline loops: CDR1 SGDLS, CDR2 YYNGEE. V shed 2 bases and J shed 8 bases, with 10 bases lying between them. This CDR3 is built from 13 residues. The chain is built from TRBV9 and TRBJ1-4, with D perhaps TRBD1 (6 bases). The TCR was taken from a woman under 30 in good health and CMV-seropositive. Sequencing was done on a sample of PBMCs. The chain's CDR3 is CASSVGGGEKLFF. The CDR3 DNA reads TGTGCCAGCAGCGTGGGAGGGGGAGAAAAACTGTTTTTT. Together with reference TRBV9 and TRBJ1-4, the CDR3 gives the full variable domain: DSGVTQTPKHLITATGQRVTLRCSPRSGDLSVYWYQQSLDQGLQFLIQYYNGEERAKGNILERFSAQQFPDLHSELNLSSLELGDSALYFCASSVGGGEKLFFGSGTQLSVL.